The 20 T cell receptor beta chains below all came from one sample that was sequenced in a study of kidney transplant recipient with SARS-CoV-2 infection. MiXCR, applied by TCRdb to the reads, yields one record per CDR3 protein. The data show roughly 230,000 distinct CDR3 sequences, with 25% to 30% seen just once and 6% to 8.5% held by the top ten. The starting material was a blood sample, obtained at baseline and on day 111 from a kidney transplant recipient. These receptors all come from a male patient aged 30 to 39 who had COVID-19 and was a kidney transplant recipient. Some T cells may be graft donor cells.

This clonotype came up many times. The chain uses TRBV3-2 and TRBJ2-7; TRBD1 is taken as the D call from the table, unchecked against the DNA. TRBV3-2 counts as a pseudogene. The CDR3 has 14 amino acids. CDR3 bases: TGTGCCAGCAGCCAAGATTACAGGGTCGGCGAGCAGTACTTC. Protein: CASSQDYRVGEQYF.

In its sample, this clonotype was seen once. A clone one base away is much larger, so this may be a read error. The rearrangement uses TRBV28 and TRBJ2-4, with a tentative D call TRBD2 (5 bases). Germline V gene sequence: CDR1 MDHEN, CDR2 SYDVKM. CDR3 length: 15 residues. The CDR3 protein is CASSFRNLAKNTQYF. CDR3 sequence (DNA): TGTGCCAGCAGTTTCCGGAATCTAGCCAAAAACACTCAGTACTTC.

This clonotype was counted many times. This sequence joins TRBV5-8 and TRBJ2-7; no clear D gene. The V gene's germline CDR1 is SGHTS and CDR2 YDEGEE. The CDR3 consists of 13 residues. With 0 bases removed from V and 5 bases from J, the gap between germline ends came to 9 bases. CDR3 sequence (DNA): TGTGCCAGCAGCTTGGGGCAGGCTGACGAGCAGTACTTC. Its translation: CASSLGQADEQYF. Full variable domain (rest looked up from reference TRBV5-8 and TRBJ2-7): EAGVTQSPTHLIKTRGQQATLRCSPISGHTSVYWYQQALGLGLQFLLWYDEGEERNRGNFPPRFSGRQFPNYSSELNVNALELEDSALYLCASSLGQADEQYFGPGTRLTVT.

Many counts were recorded for this clonotype. The rearrangement uses TRBV19 and TRBJ1-4, with D possibly being TRBD1 (6 bases). Trimming stripped 7 bases from V and 3 bases from J, with 9 bases between. This CDR3 has 13 amino acids. Germline-derived CDR1 and CDR2 are LNHDA and SQIVND (reference sequence). The CDR3 sequence is CASKGTPNEKLFF. The CDR3 bases are TGTGCCAGTAAGGGGACACCTAATGAAAAACTGTTTTTT.

On this clonotype itself: It may be a read error: a sequence one base away is much more abundant. Because the CDR3 is missing its conserved closing phenylalanine or tryptophan, this is likely a read error. This chain joins TRBV5-4 and TRBJ1-2, with unresolved D. The CDR3 runs 16 residues. V lost 6 bases to trimming and J lost 4 bases, with 22 bases between them. The germline gives CDR1 SGHNT, CDR2 YYREEE (reference sequence). CDR3 bases: TGTGCCAGCACTGAAATCGTACCAGGAAAGACCTATGGCTACACCCTC. It is translated as CASTEIVPGKTYGYTL.

On this clonotype itself: A junction end diverges from the germline sequence, so it may reflect a read error. The chain carries TRBV5-6 and TRBJ1-6; 7 nucleotides align to TRBD1. Per germline, CDR1 SGHDT and CDR2 YYEEEE. This CDR3 region has 16 residues. CDR3 nucleotides: TGTGCCAGCAGCCCAGGACAGGCCGGCTATAATTCACCCCTCCGCTTT. Protein sequence: CASSPGQAGYNSPLRF. Full variable domain (rest looked up from reference TRBV5-6 and TRBJ1-6): DAGVTQSPTHLIKTRGQQVTLRCSPKSGHDTVSWYQQALGQGPQFIFQYYEEEERQRGNFPDRFSGHQFPNYSSELNVNALLLGDSALYLCASSPGQAGYNSPLRFGNGTRLTVT.

On this clonotype itself: A junction end diverges from the germline sequence, so it may reflect a read error. The rearrangement uses TRBV20-1 and TRBJ2-1; no definite D call. Germline CDR1 reads DFQATT; CDR2 reads SNEGSKA (reference sequence). This CDR3 has 12 amino acids. CDR3: CSAGGPYNERFF. Written as DNA, the CDR3 is TGCAGTGCCGGTGGGCCTTACAATGAGCGGTTCTTC.

Turning to this clonotype: A much larger clone differs by one base, so this may be a read error. This chain links TRBV7-9 with TRBJ1-2, with D unclear. This CDR3 region has 12 residues. Trimming removed 3 bases at V and 8 bases at J, with 10 bases between. Germline CDR1 SEHNR, CDR2 FQNEAQ (reference sequence). The CDR3 sequence: CASSFPEQGYTF. Written as DNA, the CDR3 is TGTGCCAGCAGCTTCCCAGAACAAGGCTACACCTTC.

This clonotype came up once. Germline and junction disagree at one end, which may indicate a read error. The chain links TRBV5-5 to TRBJ2-7; 7 bases align to TRBD1. CDR3 length: 14 residues. Germline V lookup: CDR1 SGHKS, CDR2 YYEKEE (reference sequence). CDR3 DNA: TGTGCCAGCGGCTTGGTAGAGGGGGCATACGGGCAGTACTTC. As protein: CASGLVEGAYGQYF.

This clonotype has just a few counts. The V call is TRBV27, the J call TRBJ2-3, with 9 positions matching TRBD2. The CDR3 length is 15 residues. The V gene's germline CDR1 is MNHEY and CDR2 SMNVEV (reference sequence). Germline trimming cut 3 bases from V and 5 bases from J; bases unmatched to any gene: 6. The CDR3 protein is CASSLGLARVDTQYF. The CDR3 region has the DNA TGTGCCAGCAGTTTGGGACTAGCACGGGTAGATACGCAGTATTTT.

As to this clonotype: This sequence may be a read error, since a much larger clone differs from it by one base. CDR3 DNA sequence: TGTACCAGCAGCTTTAGGGCTCGCGAAAAACTGTTTTTT. It codes for CTSSFRAREKLFF. J is TRBJ1-4 and V is TRBV7-2; D not resolved. The CDR3 is made up of 13 amino acids. V gave up 3 bases and J gave up 8 bases, with 10 bases separating them. The germline V gene has CDR1 SGHTA and CDR2 FQGNSA. Variable domain in full (rest from reference TRBV7-2 and TRBJ1-4): GAGVSQSPSNKVTEKGKDVELRCDPISGHTALYWYRQSLGQGLEFLIYFQGNSAPDKSGLPSDRFSAERTGGSVSTLTIQRTQQEDSAVYLCTSSFRAREKLFFGSGTQLSVL.

This clonotype was counted many times. V and J are TRBV10-2 and TRBJ1-2; no clear D gene. The CDR3 has 17 amino acids. Between the trimmed V and J ends, which lost 5 bases and 4 bases, there was a span of 23 bases. Germline values: CDR1 WSHSY, CDR2 SAAADI. The CDR3: CASSRQCTSRKTYGYTF. CDR3 in DNA: TGCGCCAGCAGTCGGCAGTGCACTTCTAGAAAGACCTATGGCTACACCTTC.

In this sample, this clonotype turned up many times. The chain is built from TRBV5-5 and TRBJ2-7; TRBD1 matches at 7 bases. Looked up from germline, CDR1 is SGHKS and CDR2 is YYEKEE (reference sequence). This CDR3 region has 13 residues. Losses at the gene ends were 4 bases for V and 3 bases for J; bases not matched to a gene: 4. This CDR3 is CASSAGTVYEQYF. The CDR3 DNA reads as TGTGCCAGCAGCGCCGGGACAGTCTACGAGCAGTACTTC. Filled out from reference TRBV5-5 and TRBJ2-7, the complete variable domain reads DAGVTQSPTHLIKTRGQQVTLRCSPISGHKSVSWYQQVLGQGPQFIFQYYEKEERGRGNFPDRFSARQFPNYSSELNVNALLLGDSALYLCASSAGTVYEQYFGPGTRLTVT.

Details on this clonotype: A much larger clonotype is one base distant, so this may be a read error. This sequence joins TRBV3-1 and TRBJ2-5; no clear D. V lost 5 bases and J lost 5, with 24 bases in between. The CDR3 is 17 amino acids. Germline V gene data show CDR1 as LGHDT and CDR2 as YNNKEL (reference sequence). Here the CDR3 reads CASSVPSPISFSETQYF. The CDR3 DNA reads as TGTGCCAGCAGCGTTCCAAGTCCCATTTCTTTCTCTGAGACCCAGTACTTC.

The sample holds many counts of this clonotype. The gene calls are TRBV25-1 and TRBJ1-2; unclear D gene. Deletions cut 5 bases from V and 4 bases from J, with 23 bases between. The germline CDR1 and CDR2 sequences are MGHDK and SYGVNS. This CDR3 is built from 17 residues. For the CDR3, the DNA is TGTGCCAGCAGTACGGCGCAAGAACTGGGAAAGACCTATGGCTACACCTTC. Amino acid sequence: CASSTAQELGKTYGYTF.

This clonotype was detected ten times or more. The chain employs TRBV10-1 and TRBJ2-1; D unclear. V was clipped by 3 bases and J by 0 bases, with 9 bases between them. The germline V gene encodes CDR1 WNHNN and CDR2 SYGVQD (reference sequence). The CDR3 loop spans 15 amino acids. This CDR3 reads CASSDHQSSYNEQFF. The DNA of the CDR3 is TGCGCCAGCAGTGATCATCAAAGCTCCTACAATGAGCAGTTCTTC.

This clonotype appeared many times. The chain links TRBV7-2 to TRBJ2-7; no clear D. The CDR3 length is 14 residues. V gave up 2 bases and J gave up 1 base, with 9 bases separating them. The germline V gene encodes CDR1 SGHTA and CDR2 FQGNSA. The CDR3 here is CASSLRVVSYEQYF. The DNA for the CDR3 is TGTGCCAGCAGCTTACGCGTGGTGTCCTACGAGCAGTACTTC. The complete variable domain, with remaining parts taken from reference TRBV7-2 and TRBJ2-7, reads GAGVSQSPSNKVTEKGKDVELRCDPISGHTALYWYRQSLGQGLEFLIYFQGNSAPDKSGLPSDRFSAERTGGSVSTLTIQRTQQEDSAVYLCASSLRVVSYEQYFGPGTRLTVT.

As to this clonotype: Given a much more abundant clone one base away, this may be a read error. V usage is TRBV29-1 and J usage is TRBJ1-3; possible D gene TRBD1, 6 bases. Trimming left V 7 bases short and J 6 bases short, with 16 bases between. The CDR3 is 13 amino acids. Germline-derived CDR1 and CDR2 are SQVTM and ANQGSEA. CDR3 in amino acids: CSAITRGANTIYF. In DNA form, the CDR3 reads TGCAGCGCCATCACCAGGGGCGCAAACACCATATATTTT.

To note about this clonotype: A read error may be the cause here, since a much bigger clone is one base away. This rearrangement joins TRBV3-1 to TRBJ1-4; D perhaps matches TRBD1 (5 bases). V dropped 4 bases and J dropped 5 bases, with 17 bases sitting between them. The germline CDR1 and CDR2 sequences are LGHDT and YNNKEL (reference sequence). This CDR3 contains 16 residues. The CDR3 protein is CASSRVDSAGNEKLFF. The CDR3 coding sequence is TGTGCCAGCAGCCGGGTAGACAGCGCGGGGAATGAAAAACTGTTTTTT.

This clonotype was detected ten times or more. This sequence joins TRBV6-5 and TRBJ2-1; D possibly corresponds to TRBD1 (6 bases). Germline V lookup: CDR1 MNHEY, CDR2 SVGAGI. The V end was cut by 6 bases, the J end by 8 bases, with 14 bases between. This CDR3 is built from 13 residues. The CDR3 loop reads CASRKGGIDEQFF. The CDR3 nucleotides are TGTGCCAGCAGGAAAGGGGGTATCGATGAGCAGTTCTTC.